These 27 T cell receptor beta chains originate from one sample sequenced in a study of cytomegalovirus exposure and HLA in healthy donors. Use of 60 Vbeta and 13 Jbeta primers characterized the PCR. The protocol was immunoSEQ multiplex PCR, while the TCRdb copy is restricted to in-frame clones and leaves out a portion. The sample table sets out about 58,000 clones. Sequencing was done on a sample of PBMCs. These receptors were taken from a woman between 18 and 29 years old in good health and CMV-seronegative.

In DNA form, the CDR3 reads TGCGCCAGCAGCTTGTTCCCTTCCTTAGACTATGGCTACACCTTC. Translating it yields CASSLFPSLDYGYTF. This chain connects TRBV5-1 to TRBJ1-2; D gene uncertain. Germline loops: CDR1 SGHRS, CDR2 YFSETQ. This CDR3 is 15 amino acids long. V was cut by 1 base and J by 3 bases, with 13 bases left in between.

Its frequency marks this clone as medium-sized (0.01 to 0.1%). This chain links TRBV10-3 with TRBJ2-3, with D possibly being TRBD1 (7 bases). The germline V gene has CDR1 ENHRY and CDR2 SYGVKD. With 10 bases removed from V and 0 bases from J, the gap between germline ends came to 14 bases. The CDR3 runs to 14 residues. The CDR3 region is CATGGTASTDTQYF. CDR3 nucleotide sequence: TGTGCCACCGGAGGGACAGCTAGCACAGATACGCAGTATTTT.

V usage is TRBV5-1 and J usage is TRBJ1-4; D is undetermined. V gave up 5 bases and J gave up 7 bases, with 12 bases separating them. Germline V lookup: CDR1 SGHRS, CDR2 YFSETQ. The CDR3 extends over 13 amino acids. The CDR3 sequence: CASRVGVSEKLFF. The CDR3 DNA follows: TGCGCCAGCAGGGTTGGAGTGAGTGAAAAACTGTTTTTT.

The chain combines TRBV7-2 with TRBJ1-6, with D uncertain. Germline lookup yields CDR1 SGHTA and CDR2 FQGNSA. The V gene lost 4 bases and the J gene lost 9 bases, with 19 bases spanning the gap. The CDR3 loop spans 16 amino acids. The CDR3 DNA follows: TGTGCCAGCAGCTCCGATCGGGGAGACCGTACTTCACCCCTCCACTTT. It is translated as CASSSDRGDRTSPLHF.

J is TRBJ2-3 and V is TRBV2; no clear D gene. CDR1 and CDR2 from the germline V gene are SNHLY and FYNNEI. The CDR3 extends over 14 amino acids. Trimming pared 5 bases from V and 1 base from J, leaving 10 bases between. The DNA for the CDR3 is TGTGCCAGCAGTTATGAGACTCGCACAGATACGCAGTATTTT. Translation: CASSYETRTDTQYF.

The chain uses TRBV7-9 and TRBJ2-3, with D maybe TRBD2 (5 bases). Germline CDR1 reads SEHNR; CDR2 reads FQNEAQ (reference sequence). The CDR3 runs to 15 residues. Between the trimmed V and J ends, which lost 5 bases and 0 bases, there was a span of 12 bases. CDR3 nucleotides: TGTGCCAGCAGCCCGCGGGTGTGGAGCACAGATACGCAGTATTTT. It yields the protein CASSPRVWSTDTQYF.

The chain links TRBV7-8 to TRBJ2-3; TRBD2 aligns across 8 bases. Germline CDR1 reads SGHVS; CDR2 reads FQNEAQ. The CDR3 runs to 14 residues. Trimming cost V 10 bases and J 5 bases; bases outside gene matches: 11. CDR3 region: CATFLAGPGDTQYF. CDR3 bases: TGTGCCACCTTCCTAGCGGGCCCAGGAGATACGCAGTATTTT.

The chain's CDR3 is CASSSPGRESYEQYF. Written as DNA, the CDR3 is TGTGCCAGCAGCTCGCCGGGACGGGAGTCCTACGAGCAGTACTTC. The V and J genes are TRBV28 and TRBJ2-7; possibly TRBD2 for D (6 bases). V lost 6 bases and J 1 base, leaving 16 bases between the germline ends. The CDR3 is 15 amino acids. Germline CDR1 and CDR2: MDHEN and SYDVKM.

This sequence joins TRBV28 and TRBJ2-7, with D hard to call. CDR3 length: 15 residues. Germline V CDR1 and CDR2: MDHEN, SYDVKM. Deletions cut 6 bases from V and 2 bases from J, with 17 bases between. The CDR3 region has the DNA TGTGCCAGCAGCTTCGCTCTGGAAGCGCCCTACGAGCAGTACTTC. Protein product: CASSFALEAPYEQYF.

CDR3 sequence: CASSPRTGLNEQYF. CDR3 coding DNA: TGTGCCAGCAGCCCGCGGACAGGTCTGAACGAGCAGTACTTC. The rearrangement links TRBV21-1 to TRBJ2-7; the DNA was not compared with TRBD1, the D call given in the table. TRBV21-1 is termed a pseudogene. The length of the CDR3 is 14 residues.

This chain links TRBV5-1 with TRBJ2-1, with a weak D call TRBD2 (5 bases). Germline loops: CDR1 SGHRS, CDR2 YFSETQ. The germline V and J ends were trimmed by 1 base and 0 bases, with 8 bases remaining between them. The CDR3 contains 15 residues. The CDR3 DNA is TGCGCCAGCAGCTTGAGGCTAGCCTCCTACAATGAGCAGTTCTTC. Protein sequence: CASSLRLASYNEQFF.

The J gene is TRBJ1-4, the V gene TRBV29-1; maybe TRBD1 (5 bases). CDR1 is SQVTM, CDR2 ANQGSEA, per germline. This CDR3 region has 15 residues. Trimming took 7 bases from V and 11 from J, leaving 26 bases between them. CDR3 residues: CSAPQGSRGALKLFF. DNA for the CDR3: TGCAGCGCCCCTCAAGGGTCCCGCGGGGCCCTCAAACTGTTTTTT.

This chain joins TRBV5-1 and TRBJ2-1; 8 bases match TRBD2. The CDR3 sequence is 15 residues long. V was pared by 1 base and J by 6 bases, with 6 bases of the junction left unmatched. The V gene's germline CDR1 is SGHRS and CDR2 YFSETQ. The CDR3 sequence is CASSLLSSGPNEQFF. The CDR3 DNA sequence: TGCGCCAGCAGCTTGTTATCTAGCGGGCCCAATGAGCAGTTCTTC. Using reference TRBV5-1 and TRBJ2-1 for the parts outside the CDR3, the full variable domain is KAGVTQTPRYLIKTRGQQVTLSCSPISGHRSVSWYQQTPGQGLQFLFEYFSETQRNKGNFPGRFSGRQFSNSRSEMNVSTLELGDSALYLCASSLLSSGPNEQFFGPGTRLTVL.

This rearrangement joins TRBV6-5 to TRBJ1-2, with 7 bases matching TRBD1. The CDR3 is 13 residues long. Germline CDR1 reads MNHEY; CDR2 reads SVGAGI. The V and J ends lost 1 base and 6 bases, in that order; junction bases with no gene match: 2. CDR3 sequence: CASSYLTGNGYTF. CDR3 DNA sequence: TGTGCCAGCAGTTACTTGACAGGGAATGGCTACACCTTC.

The CDR3 DNA follows: TGCGCCAGCAGCTTCAGCGACAGGGGATCCATCGAGCAGTACTTC. Encoded protein: CASSFSDRGSIEQYF. The chain combines TRBV5-1 with TRBJ2-7; TRBD1 aligns across 8 bases. The CDR3 sequence is 15 residues long. V gave up 2 bases and J gave up 6 bases; unmatched junction bases: 10. The germline V gene has CDR1 SGHRS and CDR2 YFSETQ.

J is TRBJ2-7 and V is TRBV5-1; D is unresolved. Trimming shortened V by 2 bases and J by 0 bases, and 9 bases separated the two germline ends. The CDR3 totals 14 residues. Germline CDR1 SGHRS, CDR2 YFSETQ. The CDR3 coding sequence is TGCGCCAGCAGCTTCGCAGGTTACTCCTACGAGCAGTACTTC. Its translation is CASSFAGYSYEQYF.

The J gene is TRBJ1-5, the V gene TRBV4-2, with D perhaps TRBD1 (6 bases). There are 15 residues in the CDR3. CDR1 is LGHNA and CDR2 is YNFKEQ in the germline V gene. Trimming stripped 0 bases from V and 6 bases from J, with 12 bases between. CDR3 DNA sequence: TGTGCCAGCAGCCAAGAAAACAGGGAAGGTCAGCCCCAGCATTTT. Translation gives CASSQENREGQPQHF.

This chain uses TRBV5-1 with TRBJ1-5; D may be TRBD1 (5 bases). The CDR3 is 15 residues long. Trimming removed 2 bases at V and 2 bases at J, with 11 bases between. Germline V gene sequence: CDR1 SGHRS, CDR2 YFSETQ. The CDR3 spells CASSLGQGGNQPQHF. The CDR3 bases are TGCGCCAGCAGCTTAGGGCAGGGCGGCAATCAGCCCCAGCATTTT.

The chain carries TRBV9 and TRBJ2-7, with D perhaps matching TRBD2 (5 bases). With 0 bases removed from V and 2 bases from J, the gap between germline ends came to 15 bases. The V gene's germline CDR1 is SGDLS and CDR2 YYNGEE. The CDR3 runs to 16 residues. CDR3 loop: CASSVAPTAGTYEQYF. DNA of the CDR3: TGTGCCAGCAGCGTAGCCCCAACTGCCGGGACCTACGAGCAGTACTTC.

This chain links TRBV15 with TRBJ1-4; 7 positions agree with TRBD1. Germline V lookup: CDR1 LNHNV, CDR2 YYDKDF (reference sequence). Unmatched junction bases numbered 13, after V lost 0 bases and J lost 3 bases. The CDR3 consists of 19 residues. In DNA, the CDR3 is TGTGCCACCAGCAGAGATGGGCCAGGGGGAAGGTTAGCTAATGAAAAACTGTTTTTT. This translates into CATSRDGPGGRLANEKLFF.

The V call is TRBV6-1, the J call TRBJ1-6, with TRBD1 matching 9 bases. Trimming cost V 5 bases and J 5 bases; bases outside gene matches: 4. CDR1 MNHNS and CDR2 SASEGT come from the germline V gene. The CDR3 extends over 15 amino acids. In nucleotides, the CDR3 is TGTGCCAGCAGTCTACAGGGGGCTGATAATTCACCCCTCCACTTT. Encoded protein: CASSLQGADNSPLHF.

The CDR3 DNA reads as TGTGCCAGCAGCCAAGAGGGGGGCGGGAGCTTCGACAATGAGCAGTTCTTC. This translates into CASSQEGGGSFDNEQFF. This rearrangement joins TRBV4-2 to TRBJ2-1, with a possible D match to TRBD2 (7 bases). V was pared by 0 bases and J by 5 bases, with 17 bases between. Germline V gene data show CDR1 as LGHNA and CDR2 as YNFKEQ. CDR3 length equals 17 residues.

This sequence joins TRBV9 and TRBJ2-3; 12 nucleotides agree with TRBD2. The V gene end was trimmed by 3 bases and the J gene end by 4 bases; junction bases not matched to a gene: 3. CDR3 size: 15 residues. The germline CDR1 and CDR2 sequences are SGDLS and YYNGEE. The CDR3 reads CASSERLAGADTQYF. The CDR3 DNA sequence: TGTGCCAGCAGCGAAAGACTAGCGGGGGCAGATACGCAGTATTTT.

This sequence joins TRBV4-1 and TRBJ2-7; 7 nucleotides agree with TRBD1. V was pared by 3 bases and J by 7 bases, with 6 bases of the junction left unmatched. The germline V gene has CDR1 MGHRA and CDR2 YSYEKL. CDR3 length: 13 amino acids. This chain's CDR3 is CASSHGTVKEQYF. The DNA for the CDR3 is TGCGCCAGCAGCCACGGGACAGTGAAAGAGCAGTACTTC.

As DNA, the CDR3 is TGTGCCAGCGGGACAGGGTGGAATGAGCAGTTCTTC. Amino acids: CASGTGWNEQFF. The chain carries TRBV11-1 and TRBJ2-1; TRBD1 matches at 9 bases. The CDR3 consists of 12 residues. J was trimmed by 7 bases and V by 8 bases; bases with no gene match: 3. Germline CDR1 reads SGHAT; CDR2 reads FQDESV (reference sequence).

The chain employs TRBV5-4 and TRBJ1-6; D gene unclear. The germline CDR1 and CDR2 sequences are SGHNT and YYREEE (reference sequence). The length of the CDR3 is 14 residues. Trimming left V 2 bases short and J 10 bases short, with 13 bases between. The CDR3 is CASSFYGLDSPLHF. In DNA, the CDR3 is TGTGCCAGCAGCTTTTATGGTCTAGACTCACCCCTCCACTTT.

V and J are TRBV5-4 and TRBJ2-2; 7 bases are shared with TRBD1. Trimming removed 6 bases from V and 1 base from J; junction bases left unmatched: 6. CDR3 length: 15 amino acids. CDR1 is SGHNT, CDR2 YYREEE, per germline (reference sequence). The CDR3 DNA sequence: TGTGCCAGCACCACCGGGACAGTGAACACCGGGGAGCTGTTTTTT. It yields the protein CASTTGTVNTGELFF.